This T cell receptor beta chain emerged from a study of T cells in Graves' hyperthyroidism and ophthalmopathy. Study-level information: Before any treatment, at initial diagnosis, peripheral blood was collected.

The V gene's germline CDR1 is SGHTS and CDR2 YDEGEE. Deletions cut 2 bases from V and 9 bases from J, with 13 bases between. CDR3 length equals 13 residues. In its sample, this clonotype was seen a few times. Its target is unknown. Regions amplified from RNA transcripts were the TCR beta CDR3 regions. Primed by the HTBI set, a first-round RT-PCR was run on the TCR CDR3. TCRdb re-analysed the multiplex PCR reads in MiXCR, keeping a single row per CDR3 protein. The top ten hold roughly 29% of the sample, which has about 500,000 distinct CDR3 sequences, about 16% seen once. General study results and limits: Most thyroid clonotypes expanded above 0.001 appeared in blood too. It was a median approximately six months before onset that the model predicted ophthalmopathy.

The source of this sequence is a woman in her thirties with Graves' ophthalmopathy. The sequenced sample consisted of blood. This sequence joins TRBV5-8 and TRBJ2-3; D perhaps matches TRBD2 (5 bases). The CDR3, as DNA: TGTGCCAGCAGCTTTGGGAGCAGAAGGACGCAGTATTTT. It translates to CASSFGSRRTQYF.